This TCR beta chain comes out of a study of control samples from healthy donors and cancer patients. Clones were read by immunoSEQ multiplex PCR, and TCRdb kept only the in-frame ones, dropping some. This sample has 100,000 to 150,000 clones, with less than 95% found just once. Germline CDR1 is WSHSY and CDR2 is SAAADI. Trimming cost V 1 base and J 4 bases, with 16 bases left between them. The CDR3 spans 16 residues. The genes are TRBV10-2 and TRBJ1-2, with D perhaps matching TRBD1 (5 bases). Sequencing was performed on blood. This TCR derives from a man younger than 35 in good health. CDR3 bases: TGCGCCAGCAGTGAGTTGGCGCAGGGCGGGGGCTATGGCTACACCTTC. The encoded protein is CASSELAQGGGYGYTF.